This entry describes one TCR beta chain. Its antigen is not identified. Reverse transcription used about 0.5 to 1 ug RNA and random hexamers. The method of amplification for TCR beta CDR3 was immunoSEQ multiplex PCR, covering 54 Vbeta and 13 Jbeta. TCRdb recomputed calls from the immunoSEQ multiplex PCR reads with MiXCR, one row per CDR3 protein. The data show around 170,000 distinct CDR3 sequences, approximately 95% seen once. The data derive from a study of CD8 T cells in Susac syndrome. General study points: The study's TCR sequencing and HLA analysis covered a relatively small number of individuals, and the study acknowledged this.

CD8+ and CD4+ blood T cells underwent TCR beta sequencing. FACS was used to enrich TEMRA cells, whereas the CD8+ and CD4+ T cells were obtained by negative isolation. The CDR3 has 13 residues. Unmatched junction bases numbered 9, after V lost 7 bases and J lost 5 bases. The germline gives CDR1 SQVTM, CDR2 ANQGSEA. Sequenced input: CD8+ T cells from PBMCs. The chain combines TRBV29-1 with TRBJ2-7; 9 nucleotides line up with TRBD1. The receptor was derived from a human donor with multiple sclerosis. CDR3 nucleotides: TGCAGCGCCCTCGGGACAGGGTGGAACGAGCAGTACTTC. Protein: CSALGTGWNEQYF.